This TCR beta chain was captured by sequencing in a study of cytomegalovirus exposure and HLA in healthy donors. General study results and limits: Some highly shared sequence variants likely arose as a pipeline artifact. In vitro confirmation showed a few CMV-associated chains to be CMV antigen specific. Researchers catalogued roughly 170 TCR beta chains as cytomegalovirus-associated.

Primers for the PCR totalled 60 Vbeta and 13 Jbeta. The protocol was immunoSEQ multiplex PCR, while the TCRdb copy is restricted to in-frame clones and leaves out a portion. The data show more than 100,000 clones, about two thirds seen once. Comment on this clone: Its target is not known.

Sampled while nominally healthy, donors likely had unrecorded immune exposures. The V gene end was trimmed by 1 base and the J gene end by 1 base; junction bases not matched to a gene: 6. Germline assignment: CDR1 ENHRY and CDR2 SYGVKD. This CDR3 is built from 18 residues. This sequence originates from a middle-aged man in good health and CMV-seropositive. The chain has TRBV10-3 and TRBJ1-5; 11 bases fit TRBD1. What was sequenced was PBMCs. The CDR3 bases are TGTGCCATCAGTGAGTTTTCCGGGACAGGGGGAAGCAATCAGCCCCAGCATTTT. The encoded protein is CAISEFSGTGGSNQPQHF.